This T cell receptor (beta chain) was sequenced in a study of human T cells and chemical hapten exposure (dated by TCRdb to the early 2020s). Describing the broader study: For sensitization, 2% DPC in acetone was applied to a 2 cm by 2 cm area of upper inner arm skin. Alopecia areata with under or over 50% scalp involvement, alopecia totalis and alopecia universalis were represented in the patient cohort, which was mostly female. Patient blood was sampled pre-sensitization (week 0) and at 2, 6 and about 24 weeks after DPC sensitization. Throughout the approximately 24-week study period, patients were also given weekly therapeutic DPC doses on the scalp. About 27 alopecia patients gave blood for TCR sequencing at one to four time points (pre-sensitization, 2, 6 and 24 weeks). Patch testing on the upper back used Finn chambers containing 0.01% DPC, with scoring done after 6 days according to International Contact Dermatitis Research Group standards. This study followed changes in the peripheral blood TCR repertoire in vivo during primary and secondary sensitization of alopecia patients to the hapten diphenylcyclopropenone (DPC). Libraries were pooled for sequencing, and per-sample TCR yields varied mainly because of small differences in library volumes within the pool.

Libraries were constructed by RACE. The sequencer was a NextSeq 500. During library preparation, unique molecular identifiers were attached to individual cDNA molecules so that TCRs could be counted in a quantitative, reproducible way. Both TCR alpha and TCR beta chains were sequenced from each blood RNA sample. For the original study's pipeline: The median number of TCRs per sample was roughly 100,000, ranging from roughly 20,000 to 700,000. The Decombinator software suite was used to annotate the V, J and CDR3 of the TCR reads. For the PS versus PT1 abundance plots, all samples were subsampled to the same number of TCRs (28,000). TCRs were defined as expanded if absent before sensitization and observed at least eight times at the 2-week time point. TCRdb applied fastp at Q25 and MiXCR to the public reads, then kept only in-frame beta chains. Every entry covers one CDR3 protein and lists the most common genes and DNA from its rows. TCRdb's processing, not the authors' own work, is the source of the V and J calls. The sample table records roughly 190,000 distinct CDR3 sequences; about 20% of these occur just once. About 6.7% of the sample goes to the ten largest clones.

The paper's findings and limits, for the study overall: Expanded TCRs formed significantly more large CDR3 similarity clusters than pre-sensitization or healthy control sets, consistent with antigen-driven responses. DPC sensitization did not change how many TCRs were above 1 in 1000 frequency, and no evidence was found of alterations in global repertoire structure. Because every patient had alopecia, a presumed autoimmune disease, the patients' immune response might differ from that of healthy individuals. The number of PT1 expanded TCRs positively correlated with patch test score, significant at thresholds 8, 16 and 32 but not 4. After repeated subsampling, changes were observed in the strength of the expansion versus patch-test correlation and in the threshold at which the correlation became significant.

CDR1 and CDR2, per the germline V gene, are SNHLY and FYNNEI. V and J are trimmed by 6 bases and 5 bases, and the gene matches miss 8 bases of the junction. Counted from cysteine to phenylalanine, this CDR3 has 14 amino acids. The read is trimmed to its CDR3 DNA, 42 bases read in frame from base 1. The time point label for this specimen denotes: patch test 1, 2 weeks after DPC sensitization. What the treatment or condition label conveys for this sample: therapeutic diphenylcyclopropenone sensitization with weekly scalp DPC. At every patch-test visit, the blood draw took place before the patch test was put on. Patients were considered eligible if aged 18 to 70, diagnosed with alopecia and deemed suitable for DPC therapy, and patients were excluded if pregnant. Unfractionated whole blood was collected in Tempus Blood RNA tubes, and total RNA was extracted from that blood. Regarding this clonotype: The target of this receptor is not known. No per-base quality is available; no much larger clone lies one base away.

The starting material was whole blood, obtained in connection with sensitization to the hapten diphenylcyclopropenone (DPC). The receptor was derived from a woman aged 45-65 years with alopecia areata. Some clones in this sample may be carry-over from other donors' samples. The chain joins TRBV2 to TRBJ2-5; 8 bases in the middle match TRBD1. The CDR3 region: CASRTSQGVETQYF. The sequenced DNA: TGTGCCAGCAGAACTTCACAGGGGGTTGAGACCCAGTACTTC. Here the CDR3 is joined to the reference TRBV2 and TRBJ2-5 genes, and the full variable domain is: EPEVTQTPSHQVTQMGQEVILRCVPISNHLYFYWYRQILGQKVEFLVSFYNNEISEKSEIFDDQFSVERPDGSNFTLKIRSTKLEDSAMYFCASRTSQGVETQYFGPGTRLLVL.